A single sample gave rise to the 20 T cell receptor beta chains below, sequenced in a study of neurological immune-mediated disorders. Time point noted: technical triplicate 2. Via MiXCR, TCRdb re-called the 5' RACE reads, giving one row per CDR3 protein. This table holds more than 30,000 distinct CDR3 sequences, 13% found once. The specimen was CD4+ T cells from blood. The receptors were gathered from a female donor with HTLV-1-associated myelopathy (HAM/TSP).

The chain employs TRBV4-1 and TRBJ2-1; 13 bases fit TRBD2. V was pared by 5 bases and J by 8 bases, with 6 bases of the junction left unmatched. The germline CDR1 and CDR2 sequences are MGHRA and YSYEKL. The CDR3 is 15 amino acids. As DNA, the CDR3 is TGCGCCAGCAGCGCGCGCGGGACTAGCGGGGATGAGCAGTTCTTC. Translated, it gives CASSARGTSGDEQFF.

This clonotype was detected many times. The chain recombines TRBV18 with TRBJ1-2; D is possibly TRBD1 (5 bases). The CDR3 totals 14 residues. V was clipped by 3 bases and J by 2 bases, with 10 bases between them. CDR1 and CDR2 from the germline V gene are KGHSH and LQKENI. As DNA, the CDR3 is TGTGCCAGCTCACCGGTGACAGACAACTATGGCTACACCTTC. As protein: CASSPVTDNYGYTF. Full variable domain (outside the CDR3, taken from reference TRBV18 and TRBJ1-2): NAGVMQNPRHLVRRRGQEARLRCSPMKGHSHVYWYRQLPEEGLKFMVYLQKENIIDESGMPKERFSAEFPKEGPSILRIQQVVRGDSAAYFCASSPVTDNYGYTFGSGTRLTVV.

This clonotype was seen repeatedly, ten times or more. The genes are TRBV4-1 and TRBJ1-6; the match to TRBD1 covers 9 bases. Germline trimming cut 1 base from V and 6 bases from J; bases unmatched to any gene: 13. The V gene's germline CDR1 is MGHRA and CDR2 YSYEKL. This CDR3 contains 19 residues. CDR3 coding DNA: TGCGCCAGCAGCCAAGTCGGCCGACGGGACAGGGTGGTTAATTCACCCCTCCACTTT. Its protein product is CASSQVGRRDRVVNSPLHF.

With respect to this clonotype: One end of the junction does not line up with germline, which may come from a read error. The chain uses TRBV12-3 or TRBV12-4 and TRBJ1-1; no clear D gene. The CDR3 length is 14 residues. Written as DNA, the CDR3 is TGTGCCACCTGCCGTGGCGGGGAGAACATTGAAGCTTTCTTT. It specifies CATCRGGENIEAFF.

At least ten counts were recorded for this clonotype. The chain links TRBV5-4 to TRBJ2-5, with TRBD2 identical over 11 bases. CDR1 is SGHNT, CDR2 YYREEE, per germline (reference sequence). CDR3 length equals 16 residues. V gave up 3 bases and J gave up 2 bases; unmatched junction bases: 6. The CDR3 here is CASSSRLAGIQETQYF. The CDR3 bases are TGTGCCAGCAGCTCCAGACTAGCGGGAATACAAGAGACCCAGTACTTC.

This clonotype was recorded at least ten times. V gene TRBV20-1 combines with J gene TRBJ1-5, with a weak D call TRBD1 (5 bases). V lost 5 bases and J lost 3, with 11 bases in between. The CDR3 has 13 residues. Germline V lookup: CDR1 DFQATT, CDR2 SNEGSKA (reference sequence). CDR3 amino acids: CSALTVHNQPQHF. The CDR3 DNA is TGCAGTGCTCTGACAGTGCACAATCAGCCCCAGCATTTT.

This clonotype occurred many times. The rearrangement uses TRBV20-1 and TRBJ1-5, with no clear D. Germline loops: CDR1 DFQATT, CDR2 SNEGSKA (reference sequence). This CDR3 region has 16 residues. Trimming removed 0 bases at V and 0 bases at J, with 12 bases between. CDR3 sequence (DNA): TGCAGTGCTAGAGACACCCGGGATTATAGCAATCAGCCCCAGCATTTT. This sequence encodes CSARDTRDYSNQPQHF.

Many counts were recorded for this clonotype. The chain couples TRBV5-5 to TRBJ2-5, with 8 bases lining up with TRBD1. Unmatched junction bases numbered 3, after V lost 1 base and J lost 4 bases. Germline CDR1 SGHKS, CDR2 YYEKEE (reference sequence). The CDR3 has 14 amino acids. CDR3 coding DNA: TGTGCCAGCAGCTTGATTACAGGGGGAGAGACCCAGTACTTC. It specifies CASSLITGGETQYF.

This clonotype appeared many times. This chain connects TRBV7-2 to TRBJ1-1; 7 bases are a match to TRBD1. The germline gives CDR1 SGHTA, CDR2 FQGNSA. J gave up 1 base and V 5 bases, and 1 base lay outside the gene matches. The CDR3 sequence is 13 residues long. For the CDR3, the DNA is TGTGCCAGCAGCCGACAGGGGAACACTGAAGCTTTCTTT. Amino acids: CASSRQGNTEAFF. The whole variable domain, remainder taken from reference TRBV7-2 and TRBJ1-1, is GAGVSQSPSNKVTEKGKDVELRCDPISGHTALYWYRQSLGQGLEFLIYFQGNSAPDKSGLPSDRFSAERTGGSVSTLTIQRTQQEDSAVYLCASSRQGNTEAFFGQGTRLTVV.

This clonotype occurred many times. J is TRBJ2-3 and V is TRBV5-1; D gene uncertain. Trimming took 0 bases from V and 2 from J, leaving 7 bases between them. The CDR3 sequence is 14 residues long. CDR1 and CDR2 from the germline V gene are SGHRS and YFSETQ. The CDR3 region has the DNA TGCGCCAGCAGCTTGGGGCAGAACACAGATACGCAGTATTTT. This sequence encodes CASSLGQNTDTQYF.

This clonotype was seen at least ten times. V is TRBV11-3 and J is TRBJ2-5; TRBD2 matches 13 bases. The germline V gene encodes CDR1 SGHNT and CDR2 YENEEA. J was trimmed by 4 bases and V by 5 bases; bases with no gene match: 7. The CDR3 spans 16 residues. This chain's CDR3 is CASSPGTSGIIETQYF. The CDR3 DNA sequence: TGTGCCAGCAGCCCCGGGACTAGCGGGATTATAGAGACCCAGTACTTC.

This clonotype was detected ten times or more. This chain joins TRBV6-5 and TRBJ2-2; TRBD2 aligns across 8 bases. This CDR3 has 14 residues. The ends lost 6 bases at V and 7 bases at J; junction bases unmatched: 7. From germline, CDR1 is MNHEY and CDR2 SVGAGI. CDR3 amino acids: CASSWTGGHGELFF. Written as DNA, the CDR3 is TGTGCCAGCAGCTGGACGGGGGGGCACGGGGAGCTGTTTTTT.

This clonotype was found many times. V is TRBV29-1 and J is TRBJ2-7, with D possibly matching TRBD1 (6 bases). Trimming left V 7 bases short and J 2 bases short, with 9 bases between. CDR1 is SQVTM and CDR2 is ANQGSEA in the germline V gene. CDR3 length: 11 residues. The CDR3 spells CSDGQTYEQYF. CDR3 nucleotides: TGCAGCGACGGACAGACCTACGAGCAGTACTTC.

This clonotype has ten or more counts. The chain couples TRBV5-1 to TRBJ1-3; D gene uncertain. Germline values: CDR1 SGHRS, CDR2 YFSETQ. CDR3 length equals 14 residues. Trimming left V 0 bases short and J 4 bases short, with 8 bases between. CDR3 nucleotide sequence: TGCGCCAGCAGCTTGGCCGGGCTCGGAAACACCATATATTTT. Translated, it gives CASSLAGLGNTIYF.

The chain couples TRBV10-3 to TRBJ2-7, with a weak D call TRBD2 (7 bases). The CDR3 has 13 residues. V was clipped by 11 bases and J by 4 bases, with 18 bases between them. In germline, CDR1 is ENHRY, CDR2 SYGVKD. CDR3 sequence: CAARAGEGYEQYF. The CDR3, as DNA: TGTGCCGCTCGGGCAGGGGAGGGTTACGAGCAGTACTTC.

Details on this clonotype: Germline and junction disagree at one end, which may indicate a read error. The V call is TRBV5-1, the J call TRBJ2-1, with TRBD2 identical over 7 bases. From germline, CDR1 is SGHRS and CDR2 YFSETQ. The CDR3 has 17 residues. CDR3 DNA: TGCGCCAGCAGCGTACTAGCGCGAGGGCCCCCCTACAATGAGCAGTTATTC. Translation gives CASSVLARGPPYNEQLF.

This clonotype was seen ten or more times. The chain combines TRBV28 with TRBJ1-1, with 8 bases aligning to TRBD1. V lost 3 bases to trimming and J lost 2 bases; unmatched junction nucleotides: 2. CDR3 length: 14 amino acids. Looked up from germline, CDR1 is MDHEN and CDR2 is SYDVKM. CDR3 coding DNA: TGTGCCAGCAGTTTGGGACAGGTAAACACTGAAGCTTTCTTT. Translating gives CASSLGQVNTEAFF.

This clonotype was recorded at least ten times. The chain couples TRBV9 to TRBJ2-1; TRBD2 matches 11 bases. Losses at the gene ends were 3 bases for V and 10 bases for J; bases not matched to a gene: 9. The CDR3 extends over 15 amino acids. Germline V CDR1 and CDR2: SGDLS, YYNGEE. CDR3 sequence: CASSALAGGGEEQFF. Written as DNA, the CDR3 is TGTGCCAGCAGCGCTCTAGCGGGGGGTGGGGAGGAGCAGTTCTTC.

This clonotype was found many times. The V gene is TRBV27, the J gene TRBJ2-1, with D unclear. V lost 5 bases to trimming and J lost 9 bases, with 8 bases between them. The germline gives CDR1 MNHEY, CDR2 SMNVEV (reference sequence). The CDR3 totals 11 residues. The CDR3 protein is CASSGAFEQFF. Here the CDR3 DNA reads TGTGCCAGCAGTGGAGCCTTTGAGCAGTTCTTC.

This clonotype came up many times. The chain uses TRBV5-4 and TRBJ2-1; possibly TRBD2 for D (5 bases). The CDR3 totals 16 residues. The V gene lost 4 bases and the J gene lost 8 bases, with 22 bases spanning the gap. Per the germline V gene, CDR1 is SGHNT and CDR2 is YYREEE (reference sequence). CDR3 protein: CASSPGWPEGGDEQFF. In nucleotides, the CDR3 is TGTGCCAGCAGCCCAGGATGGCCAGAAGGAGGCGATGAGCAGTTCTTC.